The 20 T cell receptor beta chains reported below all come from one sample, sequenced in a study of cytomegalovirus exposure and HLA in healthy donors. Primers for the PCR totalled 60 Vbeta and 13 Jbeta. Only in-frame clones appear in the TCRdb table, and some are missing; sequencing was by immunoSEQ multiplex PCR. The sample table includes about 140,000 clones. Sequenced input: PBMCs. These receptors all come from a male donor in good health and CMV-seronegative.

This chain links TRBV4-2 with TRBJ2-7; 10 bases fit TRBD2. The germline V gene has CDR1 LGHNA and CDR2 YNFKEQ. V trimming: 0 bases; J trimming: 3 bases; junction bases outside the gene matches: 11. There are 18 residues in the CDR3. The CDR3 loop is CASSQDGGAGGIFYEQYF. The CDR3 DNA reads as TGTGCCAGCAGCCAAGATGGGGGAGCGGGAGGGATTTTCTACGAGCAGTACTTC.

The chain uses TRBV5-6 and TRBJ1-1, with a possible D match to TRBD1 (6 bases). V lost 3 bases to trimming and J lost 1 base, with 25 bases between them. The germline CDR1 and CDR2 sequences are SGHDT and YYEEEE. The CDR3 has 19 amino acids. The CDR3 sequence is CASSSRSGHFNPGNTEAFF. The CDR3 region has the DNA TGTGCCAGCAGCTCCAGGTCGGGACACTTCAATCCGGGGAACACTGAAGCTTTCTTT.

The V and J genes are TRBV30 and TRBJ1-2; D not resolved. The CDR3 is 12 residues long. Germline lookup yields CDR1 GTSNPN and CDR2 SVGIG (reference sequence). Trimming left V 1 base short and J 5 bases short, with 8 bases between. The CDR3 protein is CAWSGGLYGYTF. DNA of the CDR3: TGTGCCTGGAGTGGAGGGCTGTATGGCTACACCTTC.

The chain recombines TRBV25-1 with TRBJ1-1; TRBD1 matches at 9 bases. V was clipped by 2 bases and J by 0 bases; unmatched bases: 7. Germline V gives CDR1 MGHDK, CDR2 SYGVNS. The CDR3 consists of 17 residues. The CDR3 spells CASSERGTGLLNTEAFF. DNA of the CDR3: TGTGCCAGCAGTGAAAGGGGGACAGGGCTATTGAACACTGAAGCTTTCTTT.

This rearrangement joins TRBV10-3 to TRBJ1-2, with 9 bases that match TRBD1. Trimming cost V 2 bases and J 5 bases; bases outside gene matches: 6. Per germline, CDR1 ENHRY and CDR2 SYGVKD. The CDR3 spans 15 residues. In DNA, the CDR3 is TGTGCCATCAGTGAGCCGGACAGGGGAACTTATGGCTACACCTTC. This encodes CAISEPDRGTYGYTF.

The chain is built from TRBV4-3 and TRBJ1-4, with D tentatively TRBD1 (6 bases). Germline loops: CDR1 LGHNA, CDR2 YSLEER. V dropped 1 base and J dropped 5 bases, with 8 bases sitting between them. This CDR3 has 14 amino acids. CDR3 region: CASSQGGGNEKLFF. As DNA, the CDR3 is TGCGCCAGCAGCCAAGGAGGGGGAAATGAAAAACTGTTTTTT.

The chain links TRBV5-1 to TRBJ1-4; tentatively, D is TRBD1 (6 bases). V gave up 4 bases and J gave up 4 bases, with 11 bases separating them. The CDR3 loop spans 14 amino acids. In germline, CDR1 is SGHRS, CDR2 YFSETQ. The CDR3 sequence is CASSAGQLNEKLFF. CDR3 DNA sequence: TGCGCCAGCAGCGCCGGACAGCTTAATGAAAAACTGTTTTTT.

V and J are TRBV27 and TRBJ1-5, with 8 nucleotides matching TRBD1. The CDR3 loop spans 18 amino acids. Per the germline V gene, CDR1 is MNHEY and CDR2 is SMNVEV (reference sequence). Trimming cost V 2 bases and J 2 bases; bases outside gene matches: 11. CDR3 loop: CASSLGTGSMRGNQPQHF. The CDR3, as DNA: TGTGCCAGCAGTTTAGGGACAGGATCCATGAGGGGCAATCAGCCCCAGCATTTT.

This chain connects TRBV19 to TRBJ1-5; D not resolved. Trimming pared 7 bases from V and 5 bases from J, leaving 12 bases between. The CDR3 spans 13 residues. Germline V gene sequence: CDR1 LNHDA, CDR2 SQIVND (reference sequence). The CDR3 sequence is CASTVGEHQPQHF. The CDR3, as DNA: TGTGCCAGTACCGTCGGGGAACATCAGCCCCAGCATTTT.

CDR3 sequence: CATTGDFDQPQHF. The CDR3, as DNA: TGTGCCACGACAGGGGATTTTGATCAGCCCCAGCATTTT. The chain recombines TRBV10-3 with TRBJ1-5; the match to TRBD1 covers 8 bases. This CDR3 is 13 amino acids long. Germline-derived CDR1 and CDR2 are ENHRY and SYGVKD. The V segment lost 10 bases and the J segment 5 bases; nucleotides outside the gene matches: 7.

The chain joins TRBV30 to TRBJ2-3; perhaps TRBD2 as D (6 bases). Trimming removed 1 base from V and 2 bases from J, with 16 bases in between. The length of the CDR3 is 16 residues. Germline CDR1 reads GTSNPN; CDR2 reads SVGIG (reference sequence). CDR3 bases: TGTGCCTGGAGTGCCTCCCCGACGGGGGACACAGATACGCAGTATTTT. Translating it yields CAWSASPTGDTDTQYF.

The chain joins TRBV18 to TRBJ2-1; TRBD2 matches 9 bases. This CDR3 contains 19 residues. Germline CDR1 and CDR2: KGHSH and LQKENI. V lost 3 bases, J lost 0 bases, and 12 bases stayed unmatched. This chain's CDR3 is CASSPLGTSRRFSYNEQFF. In DNA form, the CDR3 reads TGTGCCAGCTCACCGCTTGGGACTAGCAGGAGATTCTCCTACAATGAGCAGTTCTTC.

This chain joins TRBV19 and TRBJ2-1; 9 nucleotides match TRBD2. The CDR3 runs 14 residues. In germline, CDR1 is LNHDA, CDR2 SQIVND (reference sequence). Germline trimming cut 7 bases from V and 6 bases from J; bases unmatched to any gene: 7. The CDR3 bases are TGTGCCAGTAAAGGCGGGAGGGACCTCAATGAGCAGTTCTTC. Its protein is CASKGGRDLNEQFF.

This chain connects TRBV19 to TRBJ1-1, with D possibly TRBD1 on 5 matching bases. This CDR3 is 13 amino acids long. The germline V gene encodes CDR1 LNHDA and CDR2 SQIVND (reference sequence). CDR3 residues: CATGVKRGTEAFF. CDR3 nucleotides: TGTGCTACAGGAGTAAAAAGGGGCACTGAAGCTTTCTTT.

This chain joins TRBV18 and TRBJ2-1; D is undetermined. The CDR3 has 11 amino acids. Germline lookup yields CDR1 KGHSH and CDR2 LQKENI. The V and J ends lost 6 bases and 7 bases respectively, with 7 bases between them. The CDR3 coding sequence is TGTGCCAGCTCTTTCACAAATGAGCAGTTCTTC. It is translated as CASSFTNEQFF.

The chain is built from TRBV4-2 and TRBJ2-7; D uncertain. The V gene's germline CDR1 is LGHNA and CDR2 YNFKEQ. V gave up 0 bases and J gave up 4 bases, with 13 bases separating them. This CDR3 has 15 residues. Here the CDR3 DNA reads TGTGCCAGCAGCCAAGATCCTATTACTTTGTACGAGCAGTACTTC. Its protein is CASSQDPITLYEQYF.

This chain joins TRBV19 and TRBJ2-7; TRBD1 might be the D (5 bases). This CDR3 spans 12 amino acids. V dropped 5 bases and J dropped 5 bases, with 10 bases sitting between them. CDR1 and CDR2 (germline): LNHDA, SQIVND (reference sequence). CDR3 sequence: CASSVWGDEQYF. CDR3 in DNA: TGTGCCAGTAGTGTCTGGGGCGACGAGCAGTACTTC.

The chain employs TRBV2 and TRBJ2-7; no clear D. Germline V gene sequence: CDR1 SNHLY, CDR2 FYNNEI. Trimming shortened V by 5 bases and J by 4 bases, and 6 bases separated the two germline ends. There are 11 residues in the CDR3. Here the CDR3 reads CASSIEYEQYF. CDR3 nucleotide sequence: TGTGCCAGCAGTATAGAGTACGAGCAGTACTTC.

V usage is TRBV2 and J usage is TRBJ1-5; a possible D gene is TRBD1 (6 bases). Germline CDR1 SNHLY, CDR2 FYNNEI. CDR3 length equals 14 residues. Trimming stripped 4 bases from V and 5 bases from J, with 12 bases between. The CDR3: CASSGGRGHQPQHF. The CDR3 DNA follows: TGTGCCAGCAGTGGGGGCAGGGGCCATCAGCCCCAGCATTTT.

The J gene is TRBJ2-3, the V gene TRBV9; TRBD2 agrees at 8 bases. V dropped 6 bases and J dropped 2; count of bases not matched to a gene: 8. The germline V gene encodes CDR1 SGDLS and CDR2 YYNGEE. CDR3 length: 15 amino acids. CDR3 protein: CASNSGAVDTDTQYF. The CDR3 DNA sequence: TGTGCCAGCAATAGCGGGGCGGTCGACACAGATACGCAGTATTTT.